A selection of T cell receptor beta chains follows, all from one sample in a study of Ad26.COV2.S vaccination and SARS-CoV-2 variants. Clones were read by immunoSEQ multiplex PCR, and TCRdb kept only the in-frame ones, dropping some. There are about 240,000 clones in the sample; roughly 90% occur only once, and about 10% lies in the top ten. The sequences come from peripheral blood, collected in a trial of Ad26.COV2.S vaccine versus placebo. The receptor source for this set is a person between 18 and 59 years old who received the Ad26.COV2.S COVID-19 vaccine or a placebo. Both conserved end residues are part of each CDR3. The D gene is left open where the match is weak. Expanded clones are given a class, and other clones once, few, many or no size at all.

>TRBV7-9|.|15|.|TRBJ1-5
TGTGCCAGCAGCTTAGGGGCCCCGAGCAATCAGCCCCAGCATTTT
CASSLGAPSNQPQHF
>TRBV4-1|.|17|.|TRBJ1-4
TGCGCCAGCAGCCTGTCCCCCGTTCTAGGGGCTAATGAAAAACTGTTTTTT
CASSLSPVLGANEKLFF
>TRBV5-1|.|12|.|TRBJ2-3
TGCGCCAGCAGCTTGGCAGGGGCTAACGCCTATTTT
CASSLAGANAYF
>TRBV10-3|.|14|.|TRBJ1-3
TGTGCCACTCGGCTGGGGGAGACTGGAAACACCATATATTTT
CATRLGETGNTIYF
>TRBV28|.|13|.|TRBJ2-1
TGTGCCAGCAGTTTGGGGACAACCTTTGAGCAGTTCTTC
CASSLGTTFEQFF
>TRBV27|TRBD1|15|.|TRBJ1-6
TGTGCCAGCAGTTCTGGGACAGGGGCAAATTCACCCCTCCACTTT
CASSSGTGANSPLHF
>TRBV20-1|.|11|.|TRBJ2-7
TGCAGTGCGGGGAAGCCGTGGGAGCAGTACTTC
CSAGKPWEQYF
>TRBV2|.|11|.|TRBJ1-4
TGTGCCAGCAGGCGAGGGGAAAAACTGTTTTTT
CASRRGEKLFF
>TRBV28|.|16|few|TRBJ1-4
TGTGCCAGCAGTTTGACCCTTGGGGGACTTAATGAAAAACTGTTTTTT
CASSLTLGGLNEKLFF
>TRBV6-5|.|13|.|TRBJ2-7
TGTGCCAGTACTGACAGGGAGGCCTACGAGCAGTACTTC
CASTDREAYEQYF
>TRBV4-3|.|13|.|TRBJ2-7
TGCGCCAGCTCGAGGCAGGGCGGCCACGAGCAGTACTTC
CASSRQGGHEQYF
>TRBV7-8|.|14|once|TRBJ2-2
TGTGCCAGCAGCTTAAAGTTGTGGGCCGGGGAGCTGTTTTTT
CASSLKLWAGELFF
>TRBV4-3|TRBD2|17|.|TRBJ2-7
TGCGCCAGCAGCCAAGGGGGAGCGGGACTAGCATCCTACGAGCAGTACTTC
CASSQGGAGLASYEQYF
>TRBV20-1|.|10|.|TRBJ2-1
TGCAGTGCTAGCGACAATGAGCAGTTCTTC
CSASDNEQFF
>TRBV6-5|.|15|.|TRBJ1-1
TGTGCCAGCACCCCGCCGGCAGGGCTGAACACTGAAGCTTTCTTT
CASTPPAGLNTEAFF
>TRBV6-6|.|12|.|TRBJ2-1
TGTGCCAGCAGTTGGGGCGGGGCTGAGCAGTTCTTC
CASSWGGAEQFF
>TRBV6-5|.|15|.|TRBJ1-6
TGTGCCAGCAGTTTACAGGGTTATTGGGATTCACCCCTCCACTTT
CASSLQGYWDSPLHF
>TRBV29-1|.|14|.|TRBJ1-4
TGCAGCGCCGTCCGGGGCAGGGGCGGTGAAAAACTGTTTTTT
CSAVRGRGGEKLFF
>TRBV5-5|.|15|few|TRBJ2-7
TGTGCCAGCAGCTTGGCGTGGGGTTCGACCTACGAGCAGTACTTC
CASSLAWGSTYEQYF
>TRBV5-1|TRBD1|14|.|TRBJ2-7
TGCGCCAGCAGCTTGGAGGGACAGACCTACGAGCAGTACTTC
CASSLEGQTYEQYF
>TRBV4-1|.|15|.|TRBJ2-3
TGCGCCAGCAGCCAAGATCCGATTAGCACAGATACGCAGTATTTT
CASSQDPISTDTQYF
>TRBV6-5|TRBD1|14|.|TRBJ1-2
TGTGCCAGCAGGAAATCGGGACAGTCGCTTGGCTACACCTTC
CASRKSGQSLGYTF
>TRBV5-8|TRBD2|16|.|TRBJ2-2
TGTGCCAGCAGCTTACCGGGACTAGCATACACCGGGGAGCTGTTTTTT
CASSLPGLAYTGELFF
>TRBV4-3|.|16|.|TRBJ2-2
TGCGCCAGCAGCCAAGATCACGGGGCCAACACCGGGGAGCTGTTTTTT
CASSQDHGANTGELFF
>TRBV7-9|.|13|once|TRBJ2-7
TGTGCCAGCTTGGGGCCTGACTCCTACGAGCAGTACTTC
CASLGPDSYEQYF
>TRBV5-1|.|18|.|TRBJ2-1
TGCGCCAGCAGCTTGGGGGTCACAGGGCCACTAGGATCCAATGAGCAGTTCTTC
CASSLGVTGPLGSNEQFF
>TRBV6-5|.|15|.|TRBJ1-3
TGTGCCAGCAGTTACTCGCAGGGCTCTGGAAACACCATATATTTT
CASSYSQGSGNTIYF
>TRBV6-6|.|13|once|TRBJ2-2
TGTGCCAGCCAGAACGCCAACACCGGGGAGCTGTTTTTT
CASQNANTGELFF
>TRBV20-1|.|10|once|TRBJ1-1
TGCAGTGCTAGTAGGGATGAAGCTTTCTTT
CSASRDEAFF
>TRBV9|.|13|.|TRBJ2-2
TGTGCCAGCAGCGCCACCAACACCGGGGAGCTGTTTTTT
CASSATNTGELFF
>TRBV30|.|15|.|TRBJ1-6
TGTGCCTGGAGTACGGGACGCCCGTGGGATTCACCCCTCCACTTT
CAWSTGRPWDSPLHF
>TRBV27|TRBD2|16|.|TRBJ2-1
TGTGCCAGCAGTTGGGGACTAGCTCCCCCCCACAATGAGCAGTTCTTC
CASSWGLAPPHNEQFF
>TRBV6-1|.|14|many|TRBJ2-5
TGTGCCAGCAGTGAAGACTTTGAAGGGAAGACCCAGTACTTC
CASSEDFEGKTQYF
>TRBV10-3|TRBD2|16|.|TRBJ2-3
TGTGCCATCAGGGACACTAGCGGGGGGCACACAGATACGCAGTATTTT
CAIRDTSGGHTDTQYF
>TRBV6-1|TRBD2|18|.|TRBJ2-1
TGTGCCAGCAGTGAAGCGGGGATAGCGGGAGGGCCGGGCGTTGAGCAGTTCTTC
CASSEAGIAGGPGVEQFF
>TRBV6-5|.|11|.|TRBJ2-3
TGTGCCAGCGCCCGAGCGAATACGCAGTATTTT
CASARANTQYF
>TRBV18|.|14|.|TRBJ1-1
TGTGCCAGCTCACCCAATGACAGGAACACTGAAGCTTTCTTT
CASSPNDRNTEAFF
>TRBV24-1|TRBD1|16|once|TRBJ2-5
TGTGCCACCAGTGAAGTGGGACAGGGCGACCAAGAGACCCAGTACTTC
CATSEVGQGDQETQYF
>TRBV2|.|14|.|TRBJ2-7
TGTGCCAGCACTAAACAGGGTGGGGGCTACGAGCAGTACTTC
CASTKQGGGYEQYF
>TRBV5-1|.|13|.|TRBJ2-7
TGCGCCAGCAGCTTGGGACAGGGAGGCGAGCAGTACTTC
CASSLGQGGEQYF
>TRBV6-5|.|12|.|TRBJ2-1
TGTGCCAGCAGTCCTGGCTTGCCGGGGCAGTTCTTC
CASSPGLPGQFF
>TRBV5-1|.|15|.|TRBJ1-4
TGCGCCAGCAGCTTGTGGGGTACAACTAATGAAAAACTGTTTTTT
CASSLWGTTNEKLFF
>TRBV30|.|13|once|TRBJ2-6
TGTGCCTTAACAGGAACCGGGGCCAACGTCCTGACTTTC
CALTGTGANVLTF
>TRBV7-9|.|12|.|TRBJ2-5
TGTGCCAGCAGCTTGGGGGAAGAGACCCAGTACTTC
CASSLGEETQYF
>TRBV28|.|14|.|TRBJ1-6
TGTGCCAGCAGCCCCGCCGGGAGAAATTCACCCCTCCACTTT
CASSPAGRNSPLHF
>TRBV24-1|.|16|.|TRBJ1-1
TGTGCCACCAGGGGACGATTGGCGGGGGCGCACACTGAAGCTTTCTTT
CATRGRLAGAHTEAFF
>TRBV28|.|16|.|TRBJ1-5
TGTGCCAGCAGTTTATGGGGTGGGCTGGGCAATCAGCCCCAGCATTTT
CASSLWGGLGNQPQHF
>TRBV6-2/TRBV6-3|.|16|.|TRBJ2-2
TGTGCCAGCAGTTACGTTGACAGTTTAAACACCGGGGAGCTGTTTTTT
CASSYVDSLNTGELFF
>TRBV24-1|.|14|.|TRBJ2-1
TGTGCCACCAGTGATTCCCGACAGTACAATGAGCAGTTCTTC
CATSDSRQYNEQFF
>TRBV19|TRBD2|18|.|TRBJ2-3
TGTGCCAGTAGTATAGTCGGCGGACTAGCGGGACTCACAGATACGCAGTATTTT
CASSIVGGLAGLTDTQYF
>TRBV13|TRBD2|14|.|TRBJ2-3
TGTGCCAGCAGCTTAGGCCGGGACTATAGTACGCAGTATTTT
CASSLGRDYSTQYF